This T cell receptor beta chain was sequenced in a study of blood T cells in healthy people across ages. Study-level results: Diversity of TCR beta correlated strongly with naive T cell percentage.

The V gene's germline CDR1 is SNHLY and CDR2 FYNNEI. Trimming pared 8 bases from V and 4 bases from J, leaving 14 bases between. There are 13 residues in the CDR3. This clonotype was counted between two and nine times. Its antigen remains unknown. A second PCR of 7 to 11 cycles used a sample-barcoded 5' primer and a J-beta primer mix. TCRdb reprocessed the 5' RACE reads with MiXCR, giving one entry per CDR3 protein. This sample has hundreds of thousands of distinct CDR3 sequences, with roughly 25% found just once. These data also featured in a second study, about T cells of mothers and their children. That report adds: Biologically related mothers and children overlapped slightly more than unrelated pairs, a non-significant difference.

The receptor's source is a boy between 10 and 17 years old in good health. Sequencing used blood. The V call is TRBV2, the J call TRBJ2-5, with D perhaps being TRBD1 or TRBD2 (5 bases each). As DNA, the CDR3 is TGTGCCAGCCAAGGGACCCAGGGAGAGACCCAGTACTTC. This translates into CASQGTQGETQYF.